The next 18 T cell receptor beta chains were all read from a single sample in a study of T cell responses to AZD1222 COVID-19 vaccine. The assay was immunoSEQ multiplex PCR, and TCRdb's table has in-frame clones only and misses some. The sample lists about 110,000 clones, approximately 89% seen once, with about 3.3% in the top ten. Sequences were derived from peripheral blood, sampled on day 0 of MenACWY control vaccination. Receptor source: an adult in good health.

J is TRBJ1-1 and V is TRBV6-5; tentatively, D is TRBD1 (5 bases). The V and J ends lost 6 bases and 0 bases respectively, with 11 bases between them. CDR1 is MNHEY, CDR2 SVGAGI, per germline. The CDR3 has 14 amino acids. This chain's CDR3 is CASRRDGMNTEAFF. DNA of the CDR3: TGTGCCAGCAGGAGGGACGGAATGAACACTGAAGCTTTCTTT.

The table lists this clone with a few counts. The chain is built from TRBV30 and TRBJ1-1; no definite D call. CDR1 and CDR2 (germline): GTSNPN, SVGIG (reference sequence). There are 13 residues in the CDR3. With 0 bases removed from V and 5 bases from J, the gap between germline ends came to 10 bases. Written as DNA, the CDR3 is TGTGCCTGGAGTGTTAGCCGGGGTACTGAAGCTTTCTTT. It specifies CAWSVSRGTEAFF.

The rearrangement uses TRBV7-2 and TRBJ1-2; possible D gene TRBD1, 5 bases. In germline, CDR1 is SGHTA, CDR2 FQGNSA. The CDR3 contains 14 residues. Trimming removed 1 base at V and 4 bases at J, with 10 bases between. For the CDR3, the DNA is TGTGCCAGCAGCTTAGGAGGGGTGGGCTATGGCTACACCTTC. Protein: CASSLGGVGYGYTF.

The genes are TRBV24-1 and TRBJ2-5; D ambiguous. V was trimmed by 3 bases and J by 4 bases, leaving 14 bases between them. The CDR3 contains 15 residues. Germline V gene sequence: CDR1 KGHDR, CDR2 SFDVKD. CDR3 bases: TGTGCCACCAGTGATCCGCGAACGTCAGGAGAGACCCAGTACTTC. It translates to CATSDPRTSGETQYF.

This chain connects TRBV18 to TRBJ1-3, with D possibly matching TRBD1 (5 bases). The CDR3 length is 15 residues. V lost 3 bases and J 4 bases, leaving 13 bases between the germline ends. CDR1 and CDR2 (germline): KGHSH, LQKENI. CDR3 protein: CASSPTDRGGNTIYF. In DNA form, the CDR3 reads TGTGCCAGCTCACCTACAGACAGAGGCGGAAACACCATATATTTT.

The rearrangement joins TRBV28 to TRBJ1-2, with D perhaps TRBD1 (5 bases). Trimming shortened V by 5 bases and J by 1 base, and 11 bases separated the two germline ends. This CDR3 has 14 residues. The V gene's germline CDR1 is MDHEN and CDR2 SYDVKM. The CDR3 sequence: CASSTGPVNYGYTF. DNA for the CDR3: TGTGCCAGCAGTACGGGACCGGTTAACTATGGCTACACCTTC.

The DNA for the CDR3 is TGTGCCAGCAGCTCTCGGGGCGGGTATGAAGCTTTCTTT. Translation gives CASSSRGGYEAFF. V usage is TRBV7-8 and J usage is TRBJ1-1; D perhaps matches TRBD1 (5 bases). Germline CDR1 and CDR2: SGHVS and FQNEAQ. The CDR3 length is 13 residues. V was trimmed by 4 bases and J by 7 bases, leaving 13 bases between them.

Here the CDR3 DNA reads TGTGCCAGCTCACCTAAGACAAGCAATCAGCCCCAGCATTTT. This gives the protein CASSPKTSNQPQHF. This sequence joins TRBV18 and TRBJ1-5, with D hard to call. Germline V gives CDR1 KGHSH, CDR2 LQKENI. The CDR3 is made up of 14 amino acids. Trimming took 3 bases from V and 1 from J, leaving 7 bases between them. The full variable domain, rest sourced from reference TRBV18 and TRBJ1-5, is NAGVMQNPRHLVRRRGQEARLRCSPMKGHSHVYWYRQLPEEGLKFMVYLQKENIIDESGMPKERFSAEFPKEGPSILRIQQVVRGDSAAYFCASSPKTSNQPQHFGDGTRLSIL.

The J gene is TRBJ1-1, the V gene TRBV19, with D possibly being TRBD1 (6 bases). Germline loops: CDR1 LNHDA, CDR2 SQIVND (reference sequence). This CDR3 contains 14 residues. Trimming stripped 4 bases from V and 1 base from J, with 10 bases between. The CDR3 DNA reads TGTGCCAGTAGTAAGGTGGACAGGAACACTGAAGCTTTCTTT. Translation gives CASSKVDRNTEAFF.

This clone showed up just once. The junction shows a germline mismatch at one end, possibly a read error. The rearrangement uses TRBV6-2 or TRBV6-3 and TRBJ2-7; 9 nucleotides agree with TRBD1. CDR1 is MNHEY and CDR2 is SVGEGT in the germline V gene. The CDR3 runs to 13 residues. CDR3 sequence reads: CASSYSDRGEQYF. The CDR3 coding sequence is TGTGCCAGCAGCTACTCGGACAGGGGCGAGCAGTACTTC.

This chain connects TRBV18 to TRBJ1-5; D is ambiguous. The CDR3 covers 16 residues. Deletions cut 2 bases from V and 2 bases from J, with 13 bases between. From germline, CDR1 is KGHSH and CDR2 LQKENI. This chain's CDR3 is CASSPTYGRGNQPQHF. Here the CDR3 DNA reads TGTGCCAGCTCACCAACATATGGGAGAGGCAATCAGCCCCAGCATTTT.

The J gene is TRBJ1-1, the V gene TRBV6-5, with D maybe TRBD1 (5 bases). Germline V lookup: CDR1 MNHEY, CDR2 SVGAGI. This CDR3 has 12 amino acids. The V gene lost 6 bases and the J gene lost 6 bases, with 11 bases spanning the gap. CDR3 coding DNA: TGTGCCAGCAGCTCGGGGGGGGCTGAAGCTTTCTTT. This codes for CASSSGGAEAFF.

This clone has just a few counts. The chain employs TRBV24-1 and TRBJ2-3; D is undetermined. Trimming removed 0 bases from V and 2 bases from J, with 8 bases in between. Germline-derived CDR1 and CDR2 are KGHDR and SFDVKD. This CDR3 spans 15 amino acids. CDR3: CATSDLESDTDTQYF. In DNA form, the CDR3 reads TGTGCCACCAGTGATTTGGAGTCAGACACAGATACGCAGTATTTT.

The J gene is TRBJ2-5, the V gene TRBV5-1; the D gene is possibly TRBD2 (5 bases). V lost 0 bases, J lost 5 bases, and 11 bases lay in between. CDR3 length: 14 residues. Germline assignment: CDR1 SGHRS and CDR2 YFSETQ. The CDR3 DNA sequence: TGCGCCAGCAGCTTGGTATCTCCGGGGGAGACCCAGTACTTC. Its translation: CASSLVSPGETQYF.

On this clone itself: Different DNA sequences within this sample yield the same CDR3. V and J are TRBV6-6 and TRBJ2-1; possible D gene TRBD2, 5 bases. Germline V gene data show CDR1 as MNHNY and CDR2 as SVGAGI (reference sequence). The CDR3 totals 14 residues. Trimming pared 0 bases from V and 4 bases from J, leaving 7 bases between. The CDR3 nucleotides read TGTGCCAGCAGTTACTCGAGGGTATACAATGAGCAGTTCTTC. This codes for CASSYSRVYNEQFF.

The chain couples TRBV19 to TRBJ2-5; 12 bases align to TRBD2. CDR1 is LNHDA and CDR2 is SQIVND in the germline V gene (reference sequence). The CDR3 totals 16 residues. V shed 4 bases, J shed 4 bases, and the junction held 7 bases outside the gene matches. The CDR3 region is CASSSHLAGGGETQYF. The CDR3 DNA reads TGTGCCAGTAGTAGCCACCTAGCGGGGGGGGGAGAGACCCAGTACTTC.

The V call is TRBV11-2, the J call TRBJ2-3; no clear D gene. The CDR3 spans 13 residues. V was cut by 5 bases and J by 2 bases, with 8 bases left in between. Germline V lookup: CDR1 SGHAT, CDR2 FQNNGV. This CDR3 is CASSLGNTDTQYF. The CDR3 DNA is TGTGCCAGCAGCCTGGGGAACACAGATACGCAGTATTTT.

This chain links TRBV5-1 with TRBJ2-7; weak D call: TRBD1 (6 bases). Germline assignment: CDR1 SGHRS and CDR2 YFSETQ. This CDR3 is built from 14 residues. V lost 0 bases and J lost 3, with 10 bases in between. The CDR3 DNA reads as TGCGCCAGCAGCTTGGAGGGACAAAGCTACGAGCAGTACTTC. Its translation: CASSLEGQSYEQYF.